These 29 T cell receptor beta chains were sequenced from one sample in a study of blood T cell repertoires in COVID-19. Data came from immunoSEQ multiplex PCR; TCRdb stores just in-frame clones and leaves some out. The table includes roughly 430,000 clones, approximately 91% detected once. Sequenced: PBMCs or T cells enriched from blood (not recorded which). The receptors originated from a woman aged 40 to 50 with acute COVID-19.

This chain connects TRBV19 to TRBJ1-4; D ambiguous. CDR1 and CDR2 (germline): LNHDA, SQIVND (reference sequence). Deletions cut 9 bases from V and 0 bases from J, with 11 bases between. The CDR3 loop spans 14 amino acids. The CDR3, as DNA: TGTGCCAGCAGGAGGACCGCAACTAATGAAAAACTGTTTTTT. It specifies CASRRTATNEKLFF.

The V call is TRBV11-3, the J call TRBJ2-3; no definite D call. CDR3 length: 13 amino acids. The germline V and J ends were trimmed by 3 bases and 4 bases, with 8 bases remaining between them. Germline V CDR1 and CDR2: SGHNT, YENEEA. In DNA form, the CDR3 reads TGTGCCAGCAGCTTCAGTCGCTCAGATACGCAGTATTTT. Its translation: CASSFSRSDTQYF.

This clone was counted between two and nine times. The chain recombines TRBV7-7 with TRBJ2-2, with 9 bases aligning to TRBD2. The CDR3 sequence is 16 residues long. V shed 5 bases, J shed 4 bases, and the junction held 8 bases outside the gene matches. The germline gives CDR1 SSHAT, CDR2 FNYEAQ (reference sequence). The CDR3 nucleotides read TGTGCCAGCAGCACATCCGCGGGGGGGCCCACCGGGGAGCTGTTTTTT. Its translation is CASSTSAGGPTGELFF.

The J gene is TRBJ1-2, the V gene TRBV14; TRBD1 matches at 8 bases. The CDR3 loop spans 13 amino acids. Looked up from germline, CDR1 is SGHDN and CDR2 is FVKESK. J was trimmed by 8 bases and V by 0 bases; bases with no gene match: 2. The CDR3 spells CASSQDRGRGYTF. Here the CDR3 DNA reads TGTGCCAGCAGCCAAGACAGGGGGCGAGGCTACACCTTC.

The V gene is TRBV15, the J gene TRBJ2-4; D uncertain. CDR1 LNHNV and CDR2 YYDKDF come from the germline V gene (reference sequence). The CDR3 has 15 residues. V gave up 3 bases and J gave up 6 bases, with 15 bases separating them. CDR3: CATSRAPRSGNIQYF. CDR3 sequence (DNA): TGTGCCACCAGCAGGGCCCCGAGGTCCGGAAACATTCAGTACTTC.

The chain carries TRBV9 and TRBJ1-2; 7 bases line up with TRBD1. Trimming at V came to 0 bases and at J to 6 bases, leaving 11 bases not matched to a gene. The germline gives CDR1 SGDLS, CDR2 YYNGEE. The length of the CDR3 is 16 residues. The CDR3 sequence is CASSVGPGTATDGYTF. CDR3 DNA sequence: TGTGCCAGCAGCGTAGGTCCCGGGACAGCAACGGATGGCTACACCTTC.

The V call is TRBV18, the J call TRBJ1-3; 7 nucleotides line up with TRBD1. The CDR3 covers 15 residues. The germline gives CDR1 KGHSH, CDR2 LQKENI. The ends lost 2 bases at V and 0 bases at J; junction bases unmatched: 1. The CDR3 spells CASSPGDSSGNTIYF. The CDR3 DNA reads TGTGCCAGCTCACCAGGGGACAGCTCTGGAAACACCATATATTTT.

The CDR3 spells CAIRMDRATGELFF. Here the CDR3 DNA reads TGTGCCATCAGAATGGACAGGGCCACCGGGGAGCTGTTTTTT. The chain links TRBV10-3 to TRBJ2-2; TRBD1 matches at 8 bases. CDR3 size: 14 residues. From germline, CDR1 is ENHRY and CDR2 SYGVKD. The ends lost 6 bases at V and 4 bases at J; junction bases unmatched: 4.

The gene calls are TRBV18 and TRBJ1-2; perhaps TRBD1 as D (5 bases). The CDR3 is 15 amino acids. V was shortened by 0 bases and J by 5 bases, with 13 bases between the two germline ends. Germline V lookup: CDR1 KGHSH, CDR2 LQKENI. In DNA form, the CDR3 reads TGTGCCAGCTCACCACCCGGCCGGGACTCGTATGGCTACACCTTC. This encodes CASSPPGRDSYGYTF.

A single count supports this clone. The V call is TRBV7-9, the J call TRBJ2-2; tentative D call: TRBD1 (5 bases). The germline gives CDR1 SEHNR, CDR2 FQNEAQ (reference sequence). The V end was cut by 8 bases, the J end by 0 bases, with 10 bases between. The CDR3 is 14 amino acids. The CDR3 coding sequence is TGTGCCAGCGGTGCCAGGGCGAACACCGGGGAGCTGTTTTTT. It translates to CASGARANTGELFF.

The chain employs TRBV5-1 and TRBJ2-3; D not certain. V was trimmed by 4 bases and J by 2 bases, leaving 14 bases between them. The CDR3 sequence is 15 residues long. Germline V lookup: CDR1 SGHRS, CDR2 YFSETQ. In DNA, the CDR3 is TGCGCCAGCAGCCTAGACCCTAAACCCACAGATACGCAGTATTTT. Translated, it gives CASSLDPKPTDTQYF.

V gene TRBV25-1 combines with J gene TRBJ1-2, with 9 bases matching TRBD1. The CDR3 length is 15 residues. The V gene end was trimmed by 6 bases and the J gene end by 0 bases; junction bases not matched to a gene: 5. CDR1 is MGHDK and CDR2 is SYGVNS in the germline V gene. In DNA form, the CDR3 reads TGTGCCAGCAGAGGACAGGGGACAGCTAACTATGGCTACACCTTC. This sequence encodes CASRGQGTANYGYTF.

This chain uses TRBV29-1 with TRBJ1-1; the D gene is possibly TRBD1 (6 bases). The V and J ends lost 4 bases and 5 bases respectively, with 17 bases between them. The CDR3 totals 14 residues. CDR1 and CDR2 (germline): SQVTM, ANQGSEA. The CDR3 protein is CSVGRTSQGTEAFF. Written as DNA, the CDR3 is TGCAGCGTTGGTCGAACTTCGCAGGGGACTGAAGCTTTCTTT.

The gene calls are TRBV3-1 (or the pseudogene TRBV3-2) and TRBJ1-5; D unresolved. The CDR3 loop spans 13 amino acids. The germline V and J ends were trimmed by 4 bases and 6 bases, with 10 bases remaining between them. Germline V gene data show CDR1 as LGHDT and CDR2 as YNNKEL (reference sequence). The CDR3: CASSPTEGQPQHF. The CDR3 DNA reads TGTGCCAGCAGCCCCACCGAGGGTCAGCCCCAGCATTTT.

J is TRBJ1-3 and V is TRBV6-1; 7 bases line up with TRBD1. This CDR3 comprises 15 residues. V dropped 2 bases and J dropped 4; count of bases not matched to a gene: 5. The germline V gene encodes CDR1 MNHNS and CDR2 SASEGT. This CDR3 is CASSESPGGGNTIYF. The DNA for the CDR3 is TGTGCCAGCAGTGAATCCCCAGGGGGAGGAAACACCATATATTTT.

V is TRBV7-9 and J is TRBJ2-5; possible D gene TRBD1, 5 bases. The germline V gene has CDR1 SEHNR and CDR2 FQNEAQ (reference sequence). CDR3 length: 13 amino acids. The germline V and J ends were trimmed by 5 bases and 3 bases, with 10 bases remaining between them. In DNA form, the CDR3 reads TGTGCCAGCAGCCCCGCCAGGGAAGAGACCCAGTACTTC. Its protein product is CASSPAREETQYF.

Concerning this clone: Mismatch with germline at one junction end may stem from a read error. The chain joins TRBV6-5 to TRBJ1-5; D possibly corresponds to TRBD1 (6 bases). Germline assignment: CDR1 MNHEY and CDR2 SVGAGI. The CDR3 has 13 residues. The CDR3 coding sequence is TGTGTCAGCCGGGACACACTACTTCAGCCCCAGCATTTT. Translating it yields CVSRDTLLQPQHF.

The chain is built from TRBV7-2 and TRBJ1-1; D is perhaps TRBD1 (6 bases). Germline V gene data show CDR1 as SGHTA and CDR2 as FQGNSA. The CDR3 totals 13 residues. The V gene lost 2 bases and the J gene lost 7 bases, with 11 bases spanning the gap. The CDR3 nucleotides are TGTGCCAGCAGCTTAATGATCAGGGGTGAAGCTTTCTTT. It translates to CASSLMIRGEAFF. Full variable domain (missing parts from reference TRBV7-2 and TRBJ1-1): GAGVSQSPSNKVTEKGKDVELRCDPISGHTALYWYRQSLGQGLEFLIYFQGNSAPDKSGLPSDRFSAERTGGSVSTLTIQRTQQEDSAVYLCASSLMIRGEAFFGQGTRLTVV.

This clone was counted a single time. This chain links TRBV2 with TRBJ1-1, with D tentatively TRBD1 (6 bases). The CDR3 length is 14 residues. Germline V CDR1 and CDR2: SNHLY, FYNNEI. Deletions cut 4 bases from V and 2 bases from J, with 11 bases between. The CDR3 DNA is TGTGCCAGCAGTGTACGACAGGATAACACTGAAGCTTTCTTT. Amino acids: CASSVRQDNTEAFF.

The chain couples TRBV29-1 to TRBJ1-5, with TRBD1 matching over 11 bases. Trimming at V came to 7 bases and at J to 6 bases, leaving 5 bases not matched to a gene. The CDR3 is 13 residues long. Germline V CDR1 and CDR2: SQVTM, ANQGSEA. The CDR3 loop reads CSAWTGGSQPQHF. CDR3 sequence (DNA): TGCAGCGCGTGGACAGGGGGCTCTCAGCCCCAGCATTTT.

Of note for this clone: The identical CDR3 is also encoded by other nucleotide sequences in the sample. The chain employs TRBV19 and TRBJ2-5; the D gene is possibly TRBD1 (5 bases). The V gene lost 6 bases and the J gene lost 5 bases, with 7 bases spanning the gap. The CDR3 length is 11 residues. The germline V gene has CDR1 LNHDA and CDR2 SQIVND (reference sequence). CDR3 sequence (DNA): TGTGCCAGTAGGCAGGGTGAGACCCAGTACTTC. Translation gives CASRQGETQYF.

This clone was observed a few times. The rearrangement uses TRBV4-1 and TRBJ2-3; no clear D. The germline V gene encodes CDR1 MGHRA and CDR2 YSYEKL. V was trimmed by 0 bases and J by 4 bases, leaving 8 bases between them. This CDR3 spans 14 amino acids. CDR3 nucleotide sequence: TGCGCCAGCAGCCAAGATCCCGTTTCAGATACGCAGTATTTT. This encodes CASSQDPVSDTQYF.

The chain is built from TRBV19 and TRBJ2-7, with TRBD1 matching 7 bases. This CDR3 has 14 residues. The V and J ends lost 4 bases and 4 bases, in that order; junction bases with no gene match: 7. The germline gives CDR1 LNHDA, CDR2 SQIVND (reference sequence). The CDR3 spells CASSTGTALYEQYF. The CDR3 DNA reads TGTGCCAGTAGTACCGGGACAGCCCTGTACGAGCAGTACTTC. The full variable domain, its missing parts supplied by reference TRBV19 and TRBJ2-7, is DGGITQSPKYLFRKEGQNVTLSCEQNLNHDAMYWYRQDPGQGLRLIYYSQIVNDFQKGDIAEGYSVSREKKESFPLTVTSAQKNPTAFYLCASSTGTALYEQYFGPGTRLTVT.

The chain is built from TRBV3-1 (or the pseudogene TRBV3-2) and TRBJ2-7; D unclear. The CDR3 is 15 amino acids. Germline CDR1 and CDR2: LGHDT and YNNKEL (reference sequence). V shed 6 bases and J shed 8 bases, with 23 bases lying between them. CDR3 sequence: CASRSTRAPGSKQYF. Here the CDR3 DNA reads TGTGCCAGCAGATCGACGCGTGCGCCGGGTTCTAAGCAGTACTTC.

This clone has only a few counts. The genes are TRBV14 and TRBJ1-3; possibly TRBD1 for D (5 bases). Germline V gene sequence: CDR1 SGHDN, CDR2 FVKESK. V was clipped by 4 bases and J by 0 bases, with 19 bases between them. There are 18 residues in the CDR3. The CDR3: CASSPFPRGRVSGNTIYF. CDR3 nucleotides: TGTGCCAGCAGCCCTTTTCCTAGGGGTAGGGTCTCTGGAAACACCATATATTTT.

This chain connects TRBV5-4 to TRBJ1-1, with a weak D call TRBD1 (6 bases). V shed 3 bases and J shed 1 base, with 13 bases lying between them. The CDR3 length is 15 residues. Germline values: CDR1 SGHNT, CDR2 YYREEE (reference sequence). This CDR3 reads CASSSKQGPNTEAFF. The CDR3 DNA is TGTGCCAGCAGCTCTAAACAGGGCCCGAACACTGAAGCTTTCTTT.

V and J are TRBV29-1 and TRBJ2-7; D may be TRBD1 (6 bases). Germline-derived CDR1 and CDR2 are SQVTM and ANQGSEA. The CDR3 has 14 amino acids. V dropped 2 bases and J dropped 5 bases, with 16 bases sitting between them. The CDR3 region is CSVETRTAIHEQYF. CDR3 bases: TGCAGCGTTGAAACCAGGACAGCCATCCACGAGCAGTACTTC.

J is TRBJ1-4 and V is TRBV5-8; D may be TRBD1 (6 bases). This CDR3 is 15 amino acids long. V dropped 2 bases and J dropped 7 bases, with 15 bases sitting between them. CDR1 and CDR2 (germline): SGHTS, YDEGEE. Here the CDR3 DNA reads TGTGCCAGCAGCTTCGGTTGGGGGCAGGGTGAAAAACTGTTTTTT. Translating it yields CASSFGWGQGEKLFF.

This clone was recorded only once. V is TRBV2 and J is TRBJ1-2, with D perhaps TRBD1 (6 bases). This CDR3 spans 12 amino acids. V lost 2 bases, J lost 8 bases, and 9 bases lay in between. Germline values: CDR1 SNHLY, CDR2 FYNNEI. The CDR3 loop reads CASSEQGSGYTF. The CDR3 bases are TGTGCCAGCAGTGAACAGGGGAGCGGCTACACCTTC.